This TCR beta chain was sequenced for a study of OX40 agonist ivuxolimab in advanced cancers. Study overall: Patients undergoing dose escalation presented with hepatocellular carcinoma, melanoma, renal cell or head and neck cancer. Of the participants, approximately 36% had some prior anti-PD-1, anti-PD-L1 or anti-CTLA-4 therapy, which was allowed. Study results and caveats: Dosing at 0.1 to 3.0 mg/kg was accompanied by clonal expansion of CD4+ and CD8+ blood T cells by week 6.

CDR3 length equals 15 residues. V was pared by 0 bases and J by 0 bases, with 7 bases between. Per the germline V gene, CDR1 is SGHRS and CDR2 is YFSETQ. As regards this clone: What it recognizes is unknown. The same CDR3 can be traced to other DNA sequences in this sample.

Patients were ruled out by autoimmune disease history or systemic immunosuppression. Assay used: immunoSEQ multiplex PCR; TCRdb lists only in-frame clones, some missing. In the table there are 70,000 to 75,000 clones, 80% to 95% of which are singletons. This chain connects TRBV5-1 to TRBJ2-1; D is ambiguous. Here the sequenced sample was CD4+ or CD8+ T cells sorted from blood, taken in a trial of the OX40 agonist ivuxolimab. This sequence originates from an adult with an advanced solid tumor such as melanoma, head and neck, liver or kidney cancer. The CDR3 nucleotides are TGCGCCAGCAGCTTGGGGGGAAGCTCCTACAATGAGCAGTTCTTC. It is translated as CASSLGGSSYNEQFF.